A selection of T cell receptor beta chains follows, all from one sample in a study of control samples from healthy donors and cancer patients. Using immunoSEQ multiplex PCR, the repertoire was profiled, and TCRdb retains in-frame clones only, with some absent. Of about 38,000 clones in the sample, around 83% are singletons; the top ten hold roughly 21%. Sequencing was carried out using PBMCs. The receptors stem from a woman aged 55 to 70 with lung cancer. Each CDR3 is given with its conserved first and last residue. The D gene is left open where the match is weak. Clone size is shown for a subset of rows, as once, few, many or a class of expanded clone.

TRBJ1-2,-,TRBV18,-,CASSPLTDGGDGYTF,TGTGCCAGCTCACCACTAACGGACGGCGGGGATGGCTACACCTTC
TRBJ2-3,-,TRBV10-3,few,CAISDPTMTDTQYF,TGTGCCATCAGTGACCCTACCATGACTGATACGCAGTATTTT
TRBJ1-3,-,TRBV30,once,CAWSLVSGNTIYF,TGTGCCTGGAGTCTGGTCTCTGGAAACACCATATATTTT
TRBJ2-3,-,TRBV7-6,-,CASSSPPRRGADTQYF,TGTGCCAGCAGCTCCCCCCCGAGGAGAGGTGCAGATACGCAGTATTTT
TRBJ2-5,TRBD1,TRBV6-2/TRBV6-3,-,CASSYGQGETQYF,TGTGCCAGCAGTTACGGACAGGGAGAGACCCAGTACTTC
TRBJ2-2,-,TRBV10-2,few,CASMRGVDTGELFF,TGCGCCAGCATGCGTGGGGTTGACACCGGGGAGCTGTTTTTT
TRBJ1-1,TRBD1,TRBV7-9,few,CASSLGTGEAFF,TGTGCCAGCAGCTTAGGAACAGGGGAGGCTTTCTTT
TRBJ2-3,-,TRBV15,-,CATSREGGDGGDTQYF,TGTGCCACCAGCAGAGAAGGAGGGGACGGAGGAGATACGCAGTATTTT
TRBJ2-7,-,TRBV10-3,-,CAIRDSHYEQYF,TGTGCCATCAGGGACAGCCACTACGAGCAGTACTTC
TRBJ2-2,-,TRBV12-3/TRBV12-4,-,CASSLYRTGELFF,TGTGCCAGCAGTTTATATAGGACCGGGGAGCTGTTTTTT
TRBJ1-1,-,TRBV19,-,CASSIESTTEAFF,TGTGCCAGTAGTATAGAGAGTACGACTGAAGCTTTCTTT
TRBJ2-3,-,TRBV7-9,-,CASSSRLLATASTDTQYF,TGTGCCAGCAGCTCACGACTGCTAGCGACTGCTAGCACAGATACGCAGTATTTT
TRBJ1-6,TRBD1,TRBV6-6,once,CASSYFRTGDNSPLHF,TGTGCCAGCAGTTACTTCAGGACAGGGGATAATTCACCCCTCCACTTT
TRBJ2-4,-,TRBV2,medium-sized,CASSPRWRTENIQYF,TGTGCCAGCAGTCCGCGGTGGAGGACGGAAAACATTCAGTACTTC
TRBJ1-1,-,TRBV27,-,CATSLGVYGTEAFF,TGTGCCACCTCCCTTGGGGTGTATGGCACTGAAGCTTTCTTT
TRBJ2-3,-,TRBV4-3,-,CASSQSHSSNTQYF,TGCGCCAGCAGCCAATCTCACTCCTCGAATACGCAGTATTTT
TRBJ1-1,-,TRBV7-9,-,CASSPPSRQNTEAFF,TGTGCCAGCAGCCCCCCCTCCAGGCAGAACACTGAAGCTTTCTTT
TRBJ2-1,TRBD2,TRBV5-4,-,CASSREDPRANEQFF,TGTGCCAGCAGCCGGGAGGACCCGAGAGCCAATGAGCAGTTCTTC
TRBJ1-4,-,TRBV3-1/TRBV3-2,-,CASSPSMRWTNEKLFF,TGTGCCAGCAGCCCCAGTATGCGGTGGACTAATGAAAAACTGTTTTTT
TRBJ1-1,-,TRBV6-2/TRBV6-3,-,CASTPVRGTEAFF,TGTGCCAGCACCCCCGTGAGGGGCACTGAAGCTTTCTTT
TRBJ1-5,-,TRBV19,few,CASSMSPNQPQHF,TGTGCCAGTAGTATGTCACCAAATCAGCCCCAGCATTTT
TRBJ1-1,-,TRBV28,-,CASIPGEDGTEAFF,TGTGCCAGCATCCCAGGGGAGGATGGAACTGAAGCTTTCTTT
TRBJ2-7,-,TRBV18,few,CASRGTPSSYEQYF,TGTGCCAGCCGTGGGACCCCAAGCTCCTACGAGCAGTACTTC
TRBJ2-2,TRBD2,TRBV7-2,-,CADGLAGNGELFF,TGTGCCGACGGGCTAGCGGGTAACGGGGAGCTGTTTTTT
TRBJ2-7,-,TRBV11-2,-,CASSLVQRSYEQYF,TGTGCCAGCAGCTTGGTGCAACGCTCCTACGAGCAGTACTTC
TRBJ2-2,TRBD2,TRBV7-6,-,CASSLGAWWREAENTGELFF,TGTGCCAGCAGCTTAGGGGCCTGGTGGCGGGAGGCCGAGAACACCGGGGAGCTGTTTTTT
TRBJ1-1,-,TRBV19,medium-sized,CASSIVENTEAFF,TGTGCCAGTAGTATAGTTGAGAACACTGAAGCTTTCTTT